Listed below are T cell receptor beta chains from one sample, sequenced in a study of identical twins' blood T cells. MiXCR was run by TCRdb on the 5' RACE reads, yielding one entry per CDR3 protein. There are 350,000 to 450,000 distinct CDR3 sequences in the sample; over 25% occur only once, and 6% to 7% lies in the top ten. Sequenced material: PBMCs. The receptor source for this set is a woman aged 18 to 55 in good health. CDR3s include the opening cysteine and the closing phenylalanine or tryptophan. Each record gives: CDR3 protein, CDR3 DNA, clone size, D gene, V gene, J gene. A D gene is named only where the DNA matches it firmly. Clone size is stated in some rows and not others, as once, few, many or a class when expanded.

CSVHASGGAGDTQYF	TGCAGCGTTCACGCTAGCGGGGGGGCCGGAGATACGCAGTATTTT	NA	TRBD2	TRBV29-1	TRBJ2-3
CASSQREYTGELFF	TGTGCCAGCAGCCAGCGGGAGTACACCGGGGAGCTGTTTTTT	NA	TRBD2	TRBV9	TRBJ2-2
CAGSYGYSNQPQHF	TGTGCCGGCAGTTACGGCTATAGCAATCAGCCCCAGCATTTT	NA	NA	TRBV6-2/TRBV6-3	TRBJ1-5
CASSRGGGEAFF	TGTGCCAGCAGCCGCGGGGGGGGTGAGGCTTTCTTT	NA	NA	TRBV3-1	TRBJ1-1
CASSYYRDRLSAGYTF	TGTGCCAGCAGTTACTATAGGGACCGGCTTTCGGCTGGCTACACCTTC	NA	NA	TRBV6-5	TRBJ1-2
CASSRLAGLGDTQYF	TGTGCCAGCAGCCGACTAGCGGGGCTTGGAGATACGCAGTATTTT	NA	TRBD2	TRBV6-4	TRBJ2-3
CASSMSGVSFGYQPQHF	TGTGCCAGTAGTATGTCCGGGGTATCGTTCGGTTATCAGCCCCAGCATTTT	many	NA	TRBV19	TRBJ1-5
CASSPDRDRSQPQHF	TGTGCCAGCAGTCCCGACAGGGACCGCAGTCAGCCCCAGCATTTT	NA	TRBD1	TRBV2	TRBJ1-5
CASTRSNTGELFF	TGTGCCAGCACCCGATCTAACACCGGGGAGCTGTTTTTT	many	NA	TRBV3-1	TRBJ2-2
CSASDRGNEQFF	TGCAGTGCTAGCGACAGAGGAAATGAGCAGTTCTTC	NA	NA	TRBV20-1	TRBJ2-1
CSALRDRGDTEAFF	TGCAGCGCTTTACGGGACAGGGGGGACACTGAAGCTTTCTTT	many	TRBD1	TRBV29-1	TRBJ1-1
CASRLDRPNTEAFF	TGTGCCAGTAGACTCGACAGACCCAACACTGAAGCTTTCTTT	NA	NA	TRBV19	TRBJ1-1
CASSITGGQPQHF	TGTGCCAGCAGCATTACAGGAGGACAGCCCCAGCATTTT	NA	NA	TRBV11-2	TRBJ1-5
CASSPRGVGYTF	TGTGCCAGCTCACCACGTGGGGTAGGCTACACCTTC	NA	NA	TRBV18	TRBJ1-2
CSASDRGPDTEAFF	TGCAGTGCTAGCGACAGGGGTCCCGACACTGAAGCTTTCTTT	NA	TRBD1	TRBV20-1	TRBJ1-1
CAISLEEGGTQYF	TGTGCCATCAGTCTCGAGGAAGGCGGGACCCAGTACTTC	few	NA	TRBV10-3	TRBJ2-5
CSVPFDTLNTEAFF	TGCAGCGTTCCATTTGACACTCTAAACACTGAAGCTTTCTTT	NA	NA	TRBV29-1	TRBJ1-1
CASSPSFSGNSYEQYF	TGCGCCAGCAGCCCCTCCTTTAGCGGGAACTCCTACGAGCAGTACTTC	many	TRBD2	TRBV5-1	TRBJ2-7
CASSRGQAPGELFF	TGTGCCAGCAGTCGAGGTCAGGCCCCCGGGGAGCTGTTTTTT	NA	NA	TRBV27	TRBJ2-2
CSPRPGFETQYF	TGCAGTCCTCGGCCAGGGTTCGAGACCCAGTACTTC	NA	NA	TRBV20-1	TRBJ2-5
CASSQVVRGGYTF	TGTGCCAGCAGCCAAGTAGTAAGGGGAGGCTACACCTTC	few	NA	TRBV3-1	TRBJ1-2
CASSPWTSRELFF	TGCGCCAGCAGCCCCTGGACTAGCCGGGAGCTGTTTTTT	few	TRBD2	TRBV5-1	TRBJ2-2
CSVDLDRYNEQFF	TGCAGCGTTGATTTGGACAGGTACAATGAGCAGTTCTTC	many	TRBD1	TRBV29-1	TRBJ2-1
CSVENGVYGYTF	TGCAGCGTTGAAAATGGGGTCTATGGCTACACCTTC	NA	NA	TRBV29-1	TRBJ1-2
CASSSRRCGGRSYGYTF	TGTGCCAGCAGTTCTCGCAGGTGTGGCGGTAGAAGTTATGGCTACACCTTC	NA	NA	TRBV27	TRBJ1-2
CASSPGPNEAFF	TGTGCCAGCTCCCCCGGGCCGAACGAAGCTTTCTTT	NA	NA	TRBV27	TRBJ1-1
CASSSGLAGAYEQYF	TGTGCCAGCAGTTCGGGACTAGCGGGGGCCTACGAGCAGTACTTC	once	TRBD2	TRBV12-3/TRBV12-4	TRBJ2-7
CASSYGARGFSNYGYTF	TGTGCCAGCAGTTACGGAGCCAGGGGGTTTTCTAACTATGGCTACACCTTC	NA	TRBD1	TRBV6-5	TRBJ1-2
CSARRNRATGELFF	TGCAGTGCTAGACGTAACAGGGCCACCGGGGAGCTGTTTTTT	NA	NA	TRBV20-1	TRBJ2-2
CATSSSFRRQGDQPQHF	TGTGCCACCAGCTCTTCATTTAGAAGACAGGGTGATCAGCCCCAGCATTTT	NA	TRBD1	TRBV7-9	TRBJ1-5
CSIVRDSNVDTEAFF	TGCAGCATAGTCCGGGACTCCAATGTGGACACTGAAGCTTTCTTT	many	NA	TRBV29-1	TRBJ1-1
CASSGVVYWTQPQHF	TGTGCCAGCAGTGGTGTTGTGTATTGGACTCAGCCCCAGCATTTT	NA	NA	TRBV6-1	TRBJ1-5
CAISESAASGNTIYF	TGTGCCATCAGTGAGTCGGCCGCTTCTGGAAACACCATATATTTT	NA	NA	TRBV10-3	TRBJ1-3
CSGSGGAYEQFF	TGCAGTGGAAGCGGGGGGGCGTATGAGCAGTTCTTC	NA	TRBD2	TRBV20-1	TRBJ2-1
CASTERNFNYGYTF	TGTGCCAGCACCGAGAGGAACTTCAACTATGGCTACACCTTC	NA	NA	TRBV6-1	TRBJ1-2
CASTNYHFPPVRDRVVGYTF	TGTGCCAGCACGAACTACCATTTTCCTCCAGTACGGGACAGGGTGGTTGGCTACACCTTC	few	TRBD1	TRBV7-6	TRBJ1-2
CSGQGNTYEQYF	TGCAGTGGACAGGGGAACACCTACGAGCAGTACTTC	few	TRBD1	TRBV20-1	TRBJ2-7
CASSIGDWGAFHNEQFF	TGTGCCAGTAGTATAGGGGACTGGGGGGCCTTCCACAATGAGCAGTTCTTC	NA	NA	TRBV19	TRBJ2-1
CASSLGQLLAKNIRYF	TGTGCCAGCAGCTTGGGCCAGCTATTAGCCAAAAACATTCGGTACTTC	NA	NA	TRBV5-6	TRBJ2-4
CSVTGKGNEKLFF	TGCAGCGTAACAGGGAAGGGTAATGAAAAACTGTTTTTT	NA	NA	TRBV29-1	TRBJ1-4
CASRQGRTEAFF	TGTGCCAGCAGACAGGGTCGCACTGAAGCTTTCTTT	few	NA	TRBV6-2/TRBV6-3	TRBJ1-1